This T cell receptor beta chain was identified during a study of T cells in Graves' hyperthyroidism and ophthalmopathy. Broader study findings: With a median lead of roughly 6.2 months before onset, the model predicted ophthalmopathy. Stable hyperthyroidism was separated from ophthalmopathy by a model based on 13 V-J features. Expanded thyroid clonotypes (above 0.001) were mostly also found in blood.

From RNA transcripts, TCR beta CDR3 regions were amplified. HTBI primers drove first-round RT-PCR of the TCR CDR3. TCRdb reprocessed the multiplex PCR reads with MiXCR, giving one entry per CDR3 protein. Counted here are hundreds of thousands of distinct CDR3 sequences, more than 11% occurring once; the ten biggest clones make up roughly 6.2%. Fresh peripheral blood, roughly 9.8 ml of it, supplied the PBMCs. On this clonotype itself: What it recognizes is unknown.

The V and J ends lost 1 base and 2 bases respectively, with 6 bases between them. The CDR3 covers 13 residues. What was sequenced was blood. V and J are TRBV12-3 or TRBV12-4 and TRBJ2-7; D gene uncertain. The TCR comes from a woman in her 30s with Graves' hyperthyroidism that later progressed to Graves' ophthalmopathy. In DNA form, the CDR3 reads TGTGCCAGCAGTTTAGGGGCCCCCTACGAGCAGTACTTC. This translates into CASSLGAPYEQYF.